These T cell receptor beta chains were read from a single sample in a study of Graves' ophthalmopathy and Graves' hyperthyroidism. TCRdb used MiXCR to reprocess the multiplex PCR reads, holding one entry per CDR3 protein. The repertoire holds a few hundred thousand distinct CDR3 sequences, about 40% seen once, with 3.5% to 4.5% in the top ten. The specimen was peripheral blood or thyroid tissue (not recorded which). These receptors all come from an adult man with Graves' hyperthyroidism. CDR3s include the opening cysteine and the closing phenylalanine or tryptophan. D genes are given only for firm matches. Clone size is stated in some rows and not others, as once, few, many or a class when expanded.

V,size,D,J,DNA,CDR3
TRBV6-6,.,TRBD1,TRBJ2-5,TGTGCCAGCAGTAAAGGACAGGGGGCAGGTCAGCCCCAGTACTTC,CASSKGQGAGQPQYF
TRBV28,.,TRBD1,TRBJ2-5,TGTGCCAGCAGTCCTCCTCAGGGGGTAGAGACCCAGTACTTC,CASSPPQGVETQYF
TRBV5-6,many,TRBD1,TRBJ2-5,TGTGCCAGCAGCGTAGGACAGGGATCTGAGACCCAGTACTTC,CASSVGQGSETQYF
TRBV29-1,.,.,TRBJ1-2,TGCAGCAGTTACTCGAAGGGATACTATGGCTACACCTTC,CSSYSKGYYGYTF
TRBV4-2,many,TRBD1,TRBJ2-5,TGTGCCAGCAGCCAAGACGGACAGGAACAAGAGACCCAGTACTTC,CASSQDGQEQETQYF
TRBV10-3,.,TRBD1,TRBJ1-1,TGTGCCATCAGTACAGGGGGGGGCTCTGGGGCCAACGTCCTGACTTTCTTT,CAISTGGGSGANVLTFF
TRBV2,few,TRBD2,TRBJ2-7,TGTGCCAGCAGTCCCGCGACTAGCGGGTTCGAGCAGTACTTC,CASSPATSGFEQYF
TRBV11-1,.,.,TRBJ2-3,TGTGCCAGCAGCTTCCAGACACCCACGGATACGCAGTATTTT,CASSFQTPTDTQYF
TRBV24-1,few,.,TRBJ2-7,TGTGCCACCAGTGATTCAACAGACAGCTCCTACGAGCAGTACTTC,CATSDSTDSSYEQYF
TRBV29-1,.,.,TRBJ1-1,TGCAGCGTTGTTTTCTTGGGGGGGCTCACTGAAGCTTTCTTT,CSVVFLGGLTEAFF
TRBV19,once,.,TRBJ2-5,TGTGCCAGTAGTATAGAGGGACGGCAACAAGAGACCCAGTACTTC,CASSIEGRQQETQYF
TRBV7-9,.,TRBD1,TRBJ2-7,TGTGCCAGCAGCGCGCAGTTACCGGGACAGATCAATGAGCAGTACTTC,CASSAQLPGQINEQYF
TRBV5-1,.,.,TRBJ2-5,TGCGCCAGCAGCTCAGAGGGACTCCAAGAGACCCAGTACTTC,CASSSEGLQETQYF
TRBV24-1,.,TRBD1,TRBJ2-7,TGTGCCACCAGTGACACGGACAGGGGGGACTACGAGCAGTACTTC,CATSDTDRGDYEQYF
TRBV11-2,.,.,TRBJ1-1,TGTGCCAGCAGCCTCCTCGGGCCCGCAAAGAGTGAAGCTTTCTTT,CASSLLGPAKSEAFF
TRBV29-1,.,TRBD1,TRBJ1-2,TGCAGCGTTAGGGACAGCGTCCTCCGTGGCTACACCTTC,CSVRDSVLRGYTF
TRBV2,.,.,TRBJ1-5,TGTGCCAGCTCCGGACAGTCCGGTCGTTGGCCCCAGCATTTT,CASSGQSGRWPQHF
TRBV2,.,.,TRBJ2-5,TGTGCCAGCAGGGGGACGTGGGAGACCCAGTACTTC,CASRGTWETQYF
TRBV2,many,.,TRBJ1-1,TGTGCCAGCAGCGCTTTAGTCCTGAACACTGAAGCTTTCTTT,CASSALVLNTEAFF
TRBV5-6,many,TRBD1,TRBJ2-7,TGTGCCAGCAGCTCCCGGGACAGGGGCCCCGAGCAGTACTTC,CASSSRDRGPEQYF
TRBV7-8,.,TRBD2,TRBJ2-3,TGTGCCAGCAGCTTAGGGACTAGCGGGGCGCCGGTCGTCGCGCAGTATTTT,CASSLGTSGAPVVAQYF
TRBV7-9,.,TRBD2,TRBJ2-7,TGTGCCAGCAGACCGGGACTAGCGGGATTTACCTACGAGCAGTACTTC,CASRPGLAGFTYEQYF
TRBV29-1,.,.,TRBJ2-7,TGCAGCGATACGACAGACGGCTACGAGCAGTACTTC,CSDTTDGYEQYF
TRBV10-3,many,.,TRBJ2-7,TGTGCCATCAGTGAGACAGCCTACGAGCAGTACTTC,CAISETAYEQYF
TRBV18,many,.,TRBJ2-5,TGTGCCAGCAGCCCGACAGGAGTCCAAGAGACCCAGTACTTC,CASSPTGVQETQYF
TRBV28,.,.,TRBJ1-5,TGTGCCAGCAGTTCTCGGGACAAGTTCAATCAGCCCCAGCATTTT,CASSSRDKFNQPQHF
TRBV7-3,many,.,TRBJ1-2,TGTGCCAGCAGCCCACAAGGACAGTGGGGTGGCTACACCTTC,CASSPQGQWGGYTF
TRBV29-1,many,.,TRBJ1-1,TGCAGCGTTGAGGGACACGAGAACACTGAAGCTTTCTTT,CSVEGHENTEAFF
TRBV7-9,many,TRBD1,TRBJ2-7,TGTGCCAGCAGCTCGACGGACAGGTTCATCTACGAGCAGTACTTC,CASSSTDRFIYEQYF
TRBV7-2,.,.,TRBJ2-7,TGTGCCAGCAGCCCACAGGACAGTTCCTACGAGCAGTACTTC,CASSPQDSSYEQYF
TRBV2,many,.,TRBJ1-5,TGTGCCAGCAGGACTTCCAGGGGAAGCAATCAGCCCCAGCATTTT,CASRTSRGSNQPQHF
TRBV29-1,many,.,TRBJ1-1,TGCAGCGTTCGGTCAGGCGCGAACACTGAAGCTTTCTTT,CSVRSGANTEAFF
TRBV5-1,many,.,TRBJ1-6,TGCGCCAGCAGCTTAAAAGGGGATAATTCACCCCTCCACTTT,CASSLKGDNSPLHF
TRBV6-1,few,.,TRBJ2-1,TGTGCCAGCAGTGAATTGGGGTATGAGCAGTTCTTC,CASSELGYEQFF
TRBV20-1,many,.,TRBJ2-7,TGCAGTGCTAGAGGGCGGGACATATCCTACGAGCAGTACTTC,CSARGRDISYEQYF
TRBV7-9,many,TRBD1,TRBJ1-2,TGTGCCAGCAGGCAACTCGACAGGGGAGAGAGCTACACCTTC,CASRQLDRGESYTF
TRBV5-1,many,.,TRBJ2-7,TGCGCCAGCAGCTTGGGGTCCGGCAGCTTATACGAGCAGTACTTC,CASSLGSGSLYEQYF
TRBV9,few,TRBD1,TRBJ1-6,TGTGCCAGCAGCGGAACCAGGGGGCCCGGACAAAATTCACCCCTCCACTTT,CASSGTRGPGQNSPLHF
TRBV7-2,many,TRBD2,TRBJ2-7,TGTGCCAGCAGCTTAGGAGGGAGGGCCGGCTACGAGCAGTACTTC,CASSLGGRAGYEQYF
TRBV20-1,.,TRBD2,TRBJ2-1,TGCAGTGCTAAGACGGGGACTAGCCTCGACAATGAGCAGTTCTTC,CSAKTGTSLDNEQFF
TRBV2,few,TRBD2,TRBJ2-7,TGTGCCAGCAGGAAAGGGACTAGCGGGAGTTTATTCGAGCAGTACTTC,CASRKGTSGSLFEQYF
TRBV29-1,.,.,TRBJ1-3,TGCAGCGTTTCGGGACGGATGAACACCATATATTTT,CSVSGRMNTIYF
TRBV14,many,.,TRBJ2-5,TGTGCCAGCAGCCAAGATCGGATAGCGACAGGAGAGACCCAGTACTTC,CASSQDRIATGETQYF
TRBV29-1,.,.,TRBJ2-7,TGCAGCGTTGAAGATGAATTGGTCGGAGCCCACTACGAGCAGTACTTC,CSVEDELVGAHYEQYF
TRBV7-9,few,.,TRBJ2-7,TGTGCCAGCAGCTCAGCAGGGTCCGGGCAGTACTTC,CASSSAGSGQYF
TRBV2,.,TRBD2,TRBJ2-1,TGTGCAGGCCAGGCGGGAGGGATGGATGAGCAGTTCTTC,CAGQAGGMDEQFF
TRBV7-8,many,.,TRBJ1-2,TGTGCCAGCAGCCCCGGGGGACGGAGGGAATATGGCTACACCTTC,CASSPGGRREYGYTF
TRBV7-9,many,TRBD1,TRBJ2-7,TGTGCCAGCAGCCCTCCCGCAACCCGGGACAGGGGGCGAGGCGAGCAGTACTTC,CASSPPATRDRGRGEQYF
TRBV5-4,.,.,TRBJ2-6,TGTGCCAGCTCACCCCGGGGCGGCTCTGGGGCCAACGTCCTGACTTTC,CASSPRGGSGANVLTF
TRBV10-3,many,.,TRBJ1-1,TGTGCCATCAGTGACAGGGGCAAGAACACTGAAGCTTTCTTT,CAISDRGKNTEAFF
TRBV7-8,many,.,TRBJ2-5,TGTGCCAGCAGCCCACACCAGGGGCGGGGGCAAGAGACCCAGTACTTC,CASSPHQGRGQETQYF
TRBV5-5,few,TRBD2,TRBJ2-1,TGTGCCAGCAGCCCCGGGACTAGCGGATACAATGAGCAGTTCTTC,CASSPGTSGYNEQFF